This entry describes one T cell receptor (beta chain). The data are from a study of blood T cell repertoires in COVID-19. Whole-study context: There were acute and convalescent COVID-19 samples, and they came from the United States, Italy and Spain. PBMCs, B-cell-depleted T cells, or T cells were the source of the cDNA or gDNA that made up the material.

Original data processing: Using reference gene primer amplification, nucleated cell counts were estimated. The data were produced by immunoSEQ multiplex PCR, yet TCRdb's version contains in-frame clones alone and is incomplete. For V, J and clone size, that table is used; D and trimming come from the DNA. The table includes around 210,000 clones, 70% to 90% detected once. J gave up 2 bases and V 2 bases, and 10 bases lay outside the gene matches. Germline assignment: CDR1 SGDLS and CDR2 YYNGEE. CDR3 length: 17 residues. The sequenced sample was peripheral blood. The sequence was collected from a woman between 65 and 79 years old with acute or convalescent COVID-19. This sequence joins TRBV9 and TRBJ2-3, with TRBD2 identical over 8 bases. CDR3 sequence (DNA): TGTGCCAGCAGCGTGGGGGCTAGCGGGTGGCTCACAGATACGCAGTATTTT. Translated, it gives CASSVGASGWLTDTQYF.